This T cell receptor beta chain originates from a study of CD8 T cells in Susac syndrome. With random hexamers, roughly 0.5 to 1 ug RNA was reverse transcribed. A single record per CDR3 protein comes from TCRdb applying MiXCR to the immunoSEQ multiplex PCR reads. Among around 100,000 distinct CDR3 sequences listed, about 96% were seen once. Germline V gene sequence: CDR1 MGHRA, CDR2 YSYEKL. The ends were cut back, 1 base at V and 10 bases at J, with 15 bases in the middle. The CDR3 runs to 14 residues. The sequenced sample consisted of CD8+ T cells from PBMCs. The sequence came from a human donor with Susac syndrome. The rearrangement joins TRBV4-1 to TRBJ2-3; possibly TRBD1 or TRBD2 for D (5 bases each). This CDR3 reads CASSQVGASGPQYF. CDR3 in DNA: TGCGCCAGCAGCCAAGTTGGGGCCAGCGGACCGCAGTATTTT.